This T cell receptor (beta chain) is from a study of response to subunit inactivated influenza vaccine. Concerning this clonotype itself: This may arise from a read error, as a much more abundant clone is one base away.

TCRdb fed the RT-PCR reads into MiXCR, producing one record per CDR3 protein. This table has about 480,000 distinct CDR3 sequences, under 15% appearing once. The CDR3 length is 15 residues. Trimming cost V 4 bases and J 0 bases, with 10 bases left between them. CDR1 and CDR2 from the germline V gene are MGHRA and YSYEKL. This TCR was sampled from a man aged 50-59 years who received an inactivated influenza vaccine. J is TRBJ2-1 and V is TRBV4-1; TRBD1 is a possible D gene (6 bases). Here the sequenced sample was PBMCs from blood, taken more than 35 days after vaccination. This CDR3 reads CASSPKDSSYNEQFF. In nucleotides, the CDR3 is TGCGCCAGCAGCCCCAAGGACAGCTCCTACAATGAGCAGTTCTTC.